This TCR beta chain was observed in a study of blood T cell repertoires in COVID-19. The assay was immunoSEQ multiplex PCR, and TCRdb's table has in-frame clones only and misses some. The data hold about 200,000 clones, with approximately 86% observed a single time. The length of the CDR3 is 12 residues. With 6 bases removed from V and 13 bases from J, the gap between germline ends came to 19 bases. The V gene's germline CDR1 is MNHEY and CDR2 SVGAGI. This chain links TRBV6-5 with TRBJ2-7; TRBD1 is a possible D gene (6 bases). The sample consisted of PBMCs or T cells enriched from blood (not recorded which). This TCR derives from a woman aged 40 to 50 with acute COVID-19. This CDR3 is CASRATRGTPYF. DNA for the CDR3: TGTGCCAGCAGGGCCACAAGGGGGACCCCATACTTC.